A single sample is the source of the 22 T cell receptor beta chains below, sequenced in a study of neurological immune-mediated disorders. TCRdb used MiXCR to reprocess the 5' RACE reads, holding one entry per CDR3 protein. The repertoire consists of about 77,000 distinct CDR3 sequences, with about 9.5% occurring once and the leading ten covering around 1.7%. Specimen: PBMCs. The receptors come from a man in his forties or fifties in good health.

This clonotype was picked up many times. The chain is built from TRBV7-9 and TRBJ1-5, with D uncertain. V lost 5 bases and J lost 7, with 15 bases in between. The CDR3 covers 14 residues. Germline CDR1 is SEHNR and CDR2 is FQNEAQ (reference sequence). The CDR3 sequence: CASSPGVGGQPQHF. Written as DNA, the CDR3 is TGTGCCAGCAGCCCAGGTGTAGGTGGACAGCCCCAGCATTTT.

V and J are TRBV5-1 and TRBJ2-3; 8 bases align to TRBD2. The germline V gene has CDR1 SGHRS and CDR2 YFSETQ. This CDR3 is built from 14 residues. V gave up 2 bases and J gave up 3 bases; unmatched junction bases: 2. CDR3 nucleotides: TGCGCCAGCAGCTTTAGCGGGGAAACAGATACGCAGTATTTT. The encoded protein is CASSFSGETDTQYF.

This clonotype was seen repeatedly, ten times or more. V is TRBV7-3 and J is TRBJ1-2, with D maybe TRBD1 (6 bases). V was pared by 8 bases and J by 2 bases, with 15 bases between. The CDR3 has 14 amino acids. In germline, CDR1 is SGHTA, CDR2 FQGTGA. CDR3 residues: CASSSGQGNYGYTF. The CDR3 coding sequence is TGTGCCAGCTCCTCCGGGCAGGGGAACTATGGCTACACCTTC.

This clonotype was observed at least ten times. The chain combines TRBV7-7 with TRBJ2-5, with 9 positions matching TRBD2. The CDR3 length is 17 residues. Germline CDR1 is SSHAT and CDR2 is FNYEAQ (reference sequence). V shed 1 base and J 5 bases; nucleotides not matched to a gene: 11. The DNA for the CDR3 is TGTGCCAGCAGCTTAGGGACTTCAGCGGGAGGATGGGAGACCCAGTACTTC. This sequence encodes CASSLGTSAGGWETQYF.

This clonotype was detected many times. The V gene is TRBV9, the J gene TRBJ1-5, with D perhaps TRBD1 (5 bases). The CDR3 sequence is 17 residues long. Trimming left V 1 base short and J 6 bases short, with 20 bases between. The germline V gene encodes CDR1 SGDLS and CDR2 YYNGEE. The CDR3 DNA sequence: TGTGCCAGCAGCGTAAGTCTGGTGGGGGGAAATTTTCAGCCCCAGCATTTT. The encoded protein is CASSVSLVGGNFQPQHF.

Many counts were recorded for this clonotype. The rearrangement links TRBV6-5 to TRBJ2-4, with 8 nucleotides matching TRBD2. The germline gives CDR1 MNHEY, CDR2 SVGAGI. CDR3 size: 17 residues. The trim removed 2 bases at V and 1 base at J, leaving 7 bases unmatched. CDR3 bases: TGTGCCAGCAGTTACGGGGTAGCGGGACATGCCAAAAACATTCAGTACTTC. Translation gives CASSYGVAGHAKNIQYF.

This clonotype was seen more than once but under ten times. This sequence joins TRBV27 and TRBJ2-7, with 10 positions matching TRBD1. Trimming took 6 bases from V and 3 from J; bases not matched to a gene: 8. This CDR3 is 15 amino acids long. Germline V CDR1 and CDR2: MNHEY, SMNVEV (reference sequence). The CDR3 here is CASSRPGQGFYEQYF. DNA for the CDR3: TGTGCCAGCAGCCGACCGGGACAGGGGTTCTACGAGCAGTACTTC.

This clonotype showed up many times. The chain is built from TRBV20-1 and TRBJ2-7; D is possibly TRBD2 (6 bases). Germline V gene lookup returns CDR1 DFQATT and CDR2 SNEGSKA (reference sequence). The V end was cut by 3 bases, the J end by 2 bases, with 11 bases between. The CDR3 totals 13 residues. The CDR3 DNA reads as TGCAGTGCTAGCGGGAGCTTAACCTACGAGCAGTACTTC. It codes for CSASGSLTYEQYF.

This clonotype has ten or more counts. The chain combines TRBV13 with TRBJ2-7, with TRBD2 matching 11 bases. With V trimmed by 2 bases and J by 3 bases, 6 bases remained unmatched. Germline CDR1 and CDR2: PRHDT and FYEKMQ (reference sequence). CDR3 length equals 16 residues. The CDR3 DNA sequence: TGTGCCAGCAGCTTAAAGGGGACTAGCGGCCTCTACGAGCAGTACTTC. Translating it yields CASSLKGTSGLYEQYF. Drawing the rest from reference TRBV13 and TRBJ2-7, the complete variable domain is AAGVIQSPRHLIKEKRETATLKCYPIPRHDTVYWYQQGPGQDPQFLISFYEKMQSDKGSIPDRFSAQQFSDYHSELNMSSLELGDSALYFCASSLKGTSGLYEQYFGPGTRLTVT.

In its sample, this clonotype was seen many times. The chain is built from TRBV10-3 and TRBJ2-2; D unresolved. The CDR3 consists of 12 residues. V lost 4 bases and J 4 bases, leaving 4 bases between the germline ends. CDR1 is ENHRY, CDR2 SYGVKD, per germline. This CDR3 reads CAISAPTGELFF. The CDR3 DNA is TGTGCCATCAGTGCCCCCACCGGGGAGCTGTTTTTT.

This clonotype was observed at least ten times. V usage is TRBV15 and J usage is TRBJ2-5; 11 nucleotides match TRBD2. V lost 1 base and J lost 2; bases outside the gene matches: 6. The V gene's germline CDR1 is LNHNV and CDR2 YYDKDF (reference sequence). This CDR3 region has 17 residues. The CDR3 spells CATSRGLAGGLQETQYF. In nucleotides, the CDR3 is TGTGCCACCAGCAGAGGCCTAGCGGGAGGACTACAAGAGACCCAGTACTTC.

This clonotype has at least ten counts. This chain links TRBV18 with TRBJ2-5, with 7 bases lining up with TRBD1. The CDR3 loop spans 14 amino acids. The germline V gene encodes CDR1 KGHSH and CDR2 LQKENI. With V trimmed by 5 bases and J by 1 base, 4 bases remained unmatched. The chain's CDR3 is CASSRQGPQETQYF. CDR3 DNA sequence: TGTGCCAGCTCAAGACAGGGCCCCCAAGAGACCCAGTACTTC.

This clonotype was seen a few times. A read error may be the cause here, since a much bigger clone is one base away. The V and J genes are TRBV20-1 and TRBJ2-7; 13 bases align to TRBD2. Germline CDR1 is DFQATT and CDR2 is SNEGSKA (reference sequence). The CDR3 covers 14 residues. J lost 5 bases, V lost 3 bases, and 4 bases had no gene match. The CDR3 loop reads CSARTSGGPNEQYF. The DNA of the CDR3 is TGCAGTGCTAGGACTAGCGGGGGGCCCAACGAGCAGTACTTC.

This chain connects TRBV10-3 to TRBJ2-3; D is perhaps TRBD1 or TRBD2 (5 bases each). The length of the CDR3 is 13 residues. Germline V lookup: CDR1 ENHRY, CDR2 SYGVKD. V was shortened by 8 bases and J by 2 bases, with 11 bases between the two germline ends. As DNA, the CDR3 is TGTGCCATCCGGGGCGTACTCACAGATACGCAGTATTTT. Translated, it gives CAIRGVLTDTQYF.

This clonotype was recorded at least ten times. This chain links TRBV29-1 with TRBJ1-1; D unclear. The CDR3 is 14 residues long. CDR1 is SQVTM, CDR2 ANQGSEA, per germline. V shed 6 bases and J shed 0 bases, with 14 bases lying between them. Here the CDR3 reads CSVLLLKVNTEAFF. The CDR3 bases are TGCAGCGTCCTCCTTTTAAAGGTGAACACTGAAGCTTTCTTT.

This clonotype was seen repeatedly, ten times or more. The chain has TRBV5-1 and TRBJ2-1; 10 nucleotides agree with TRBD2. The CDR3 spans 16 residues. CDR1 is SGHRS and CDR2 is YFSETQ in the germline V gene. V lost 1 base, J lost 4 bases, and 5 bases stayed unmatched. The CDR3 DNA reads as TGCGCCAGCAGCTTGAGTCCTAGCGGGGGATACAATGAGCAGTTCTTC. Its translation is CASSLSPSGGYNEQFF.

This clonotype was picked up many times. The CDR3 region has the DNA TGTGCCAGCAGCCAAGATAGTAGGGGGATCAATGAGCAGTTCTTC. Translated, it gives CASSQDSRGINEQFF. The chain employs TRBV3-1 and TRBJ2-1; D might be TRBD1 (6 bases). Germline assignment: CDR1 LGHDT and CDR2 YNNKEL (reference sequence). V lost 0 bases to trimming and J lost 6 bases, with 12 bases between them. The CDR3 is made up of 15 amino acids.

Comments on this clonotype: Relative to the germline gene, one junction end is altered; a read error may explain this. The CDR3 sequence is CASSQDFRVQGGQTQHF. The CDR3 nucleotides are TGTGCCAGCAGCCAAGATTTTAGGGTACAGGGGGGTCAGACCCAGCATTTT. The chain is built from TRBV4-2 and TRBJ1-5; TRBD1 aligns across 8 bases. CDR3 length equals 17 residues. CDR1 is LGHNA, CDR2 YNFKEQ, per germline.

This clonotype was counted many times. Here the CDR3 reads CSARVSAYNEQFF. For the CDR3, the DNA is TGCAGTGCTAGGGTCAGTGCCTACAATGAGCAGTTCTTC. This chain joins TRBV20-1 and TRBJ2-1; unclear D gene. The ends were cut back, 3 bases at V and 2 bases at J, with 8 bases in the middle. The CDR3 is made up of 13 amino acids. Per germline, CDR1 DFQATT and CDR2 SNEGSKA (reference sequence).

The V call is TRBV7-9, the J call TRBJ2-7, with TRBD1 as a possible D gene (6 bases). The CDR3 has 14 residues. V lost 1 base, J lost 2 bases, and 9 bases lay in between. The germline gives CDR1 SEHNR, CDR2 FQNEAQ (reference sequence). The CDR3 is CASSLGTATYEQYF. The CDR3 region has the DNA TGTGCCAGCAGCTTAGGGACAGCTACCTACGAGCAGTACTTC.

This clonotype came up many times. This chain joins TRBV7-2 and TRBJ2-5; no clear D. This CDR3 region has 14 residues. V lost 0 bases to trimming and J lost 5 bases, with 10 bases between them. Germline loops: CDR1 SGHTA, CDR2 FQGNSA. CDR3 amino acids: CASSLAGDGETQYF. The DNA for the CDR3 is TGTGCCAGCAGCTTAGCTGGCGATGGGGAGACCCAGTACTTC.

This clonotype was seen ten or more times. The rearrangement links TRBV28 to TRBJ2-3, with D perhaps TRBD2 (6 bases). Trimming removed 6 bases at V and 3 bases at J, with 19 bases between. The CDR3 spans 16 residues. Germline V gene lookup returns CDR1 MDHEN and CDR2 SYDVKM. CDR3 sequence: CASSDRGPGGTDTQYF. The CDR3 DNA reads as TGTGCCAGCAGCGATAGGGGACCCGGAGGGACAGATACGCAGTATTTT.